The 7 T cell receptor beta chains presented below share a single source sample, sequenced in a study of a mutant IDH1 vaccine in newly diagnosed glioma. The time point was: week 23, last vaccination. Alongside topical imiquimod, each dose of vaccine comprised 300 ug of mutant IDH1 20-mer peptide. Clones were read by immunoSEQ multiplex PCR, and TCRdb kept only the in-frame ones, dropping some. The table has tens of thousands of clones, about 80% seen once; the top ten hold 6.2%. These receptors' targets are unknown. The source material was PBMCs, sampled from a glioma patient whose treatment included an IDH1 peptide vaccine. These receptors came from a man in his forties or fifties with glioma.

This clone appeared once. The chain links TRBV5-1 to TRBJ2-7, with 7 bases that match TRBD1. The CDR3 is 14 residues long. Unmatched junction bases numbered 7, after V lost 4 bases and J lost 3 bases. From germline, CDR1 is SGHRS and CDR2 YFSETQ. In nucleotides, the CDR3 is TGCGCCAGCAGCCTGTCGACAGGGAACTACGAGCAGTACTTC. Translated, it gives CASSLSTGNYEQYF.

The chain's CDR3 is CASSNRDRGHIFLDSPLHF. DNA of the CDR3: TGTGCCAGCAGCAATCGGGACAGGGGGCACATTTTTCTGGATTCACCCCTCCACTTT. The rearrangement joins TRBV21-1 to TRBJ1-6; the table names TRBD1, a call not compared with the DNA. TRBV21-1 is flagged as a pseudogene. The CDR3 has 19 residues.

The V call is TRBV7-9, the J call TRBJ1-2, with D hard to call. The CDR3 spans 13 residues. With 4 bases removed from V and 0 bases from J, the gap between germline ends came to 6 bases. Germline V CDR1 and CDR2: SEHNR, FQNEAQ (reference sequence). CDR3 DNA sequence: TGTGCCAGCAGCTCTTGGACTAACTATGGCTACACCTTC. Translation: CASSSWTNYGYTF.

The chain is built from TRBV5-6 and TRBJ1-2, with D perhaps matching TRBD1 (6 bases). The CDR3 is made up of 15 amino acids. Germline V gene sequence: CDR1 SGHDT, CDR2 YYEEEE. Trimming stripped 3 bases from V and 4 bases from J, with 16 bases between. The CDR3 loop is CASSSRAKGGYGYTF. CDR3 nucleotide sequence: TGTGCCAGCAGCTCCCGGGCTAAGGGGGGCTATGGCTACACCTTC.

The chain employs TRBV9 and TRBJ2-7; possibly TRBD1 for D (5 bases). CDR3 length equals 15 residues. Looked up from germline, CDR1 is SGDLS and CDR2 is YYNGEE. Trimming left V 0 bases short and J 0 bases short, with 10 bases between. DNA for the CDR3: TGTGCCAGCAGCGTAGATGGGGCTAGCTCCTACGAGCAGTACTTC. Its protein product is CASSVDGASSYEQYF.

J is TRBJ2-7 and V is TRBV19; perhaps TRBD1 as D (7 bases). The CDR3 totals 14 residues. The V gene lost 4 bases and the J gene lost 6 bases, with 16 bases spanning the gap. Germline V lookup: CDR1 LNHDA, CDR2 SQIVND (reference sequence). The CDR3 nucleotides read TGTGCCAGTAGTAGGGGGGACAGTTTGGGCGAGCAGTACTTC. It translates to CASSRGDSLGEQYF.

DNA of the CDR3: TGTGCCAGCAGCTTGGCCCGCGGGACAGATAATTCACCCCTCCACTTT. It yields the protein CASSLARGTDNSPLHF. The V and J genes are TRBV5-8 and TRBJ1-6; 7 positions agree with TRBD1. The CDR3 extends over 16 amino acids. V lost 0 bases and J lost 5; bases outside the gene matches: 5. Per germline, CDR1 SGHTS and CDR2 YDEGEE. The full variable domain, in which reference TRBV5-8 and TRBJ1-6 provide the parts outside the CDR3, is EAGVTQSPTHLIKTRGQQATLRCSPISGHTSVYWYQQALGLGLQFLLWYDEGEERNRGNFPPRFSGRQFPNYSSELNVNALELEDSALYLCASSLARGTDNSPLHFGNGTRLTVT.